The 32 T cell receptor beta chains given below trace back to one sample, sequenced in a study of regulatory T cells in long-lasting Graves disease. Regarding time point: persistent/refractory GD, antithyroid drugs over 5 years with positive TRAb. PBMC-derived RNA was used for the TCR library. Sequencing libraries for TCR beta were prepared with iRepertoire HTBI primers and Arm-PCR of CDR3 regions. TCRdb re-derived calls from the multiplex PCR reads in MiXCR, one entry per CDR3 protein. This table holds about 470,000 distinct CDR3 sequences, 20% to 25% found once. This specimen consisted of peripheral blood mononuclear cells (PBMCs), obtained when the disease was refractory, from a patient treated with antithyroid drugs. The receptors were sampled from a female donor with Graves disease.

V usage is TRBV5-6 and J usage is TRBJ1-1; 7 bases are a match to TRBD1. Germline CDR1 is SGHDT and CDR2 is YYEEEE. The CDR3 sequence is 16 residues long. The J segment lost 4 bases and the V segment lost 2 bases, leaving 11 bases of the junction unmatched. CDR3 region: CASSFRDSWRGTEAFF. In DNA, the CDR3 is TGTGCCAGCAGCTTCCGGGACAGCTGGCGGGGCACTGAAGCTTTCTTT. Using reference TRBV5-6 and TRBJ1-1 for the parts outside the CDR3, the full variable domain is DAGVTQSPTHLIKTRGQQVTLRCSPKSGHDTVSWYQQALGQGPQFIFQYYEEEERQRGNFPDRFSGHQFPNYSSELNVNALLLGDSALYLCASSFRDSWRGTEAFFGQGTRLTVV.

The sample holds many counts of this clonotype. The chain employs TRBV10-3 and TRBJ2-2; D is perhaps TRBD2 (5 bases). The germline CDR1 and CDR2 sequences are ENHRY and SYGVKD. The CDR3 consists of 14 residues. Trimming pared 3 bases from V and 3 bases from J, leaving 8 bases between. In DNA form, the CDR3 reads TGTGCCATCAGTGAAAGGGAGCACACCGGGGAGCTGTTTTTT. Translating it yields CAISEREHTGELFF.

With respect to this clonotype: A much larger clone is a single base away; this may be a read error. The rearrangement uses TRBV19 and TRBJ2-7, with D possibly called TRBD1 or TRBD2 (5 bases each). This CDR3 is built from 15 residues. Germline CDR1 is LNHDA and CDR2 is SQIVND (reference sequence). V lost 2 bases and J lost 2, with 13 bases in between. CDR3 DNA sequence: TGTGCCAGTAGTATAATACGGGACGTTACCTACGAGCAGTACTTC. It specifies CASSIIRDVTYEQYF.

The rearrangement links TRBV5-6 to TRBJ1-2; D is uncertain. The CDR3 consists of 16 residues. Germline loops: CDR1 SGHDT, CDR2 YYEEEE. Trimming shortened V by 1 base and J by 1 base, and 14 bases separated the two germline ends. The CDR3 region is CASSLPSVGVNYGYTF. The CDR3 region has the DNA TGTGCCAGCAGCTTGCCGTCCGTCGGGGTTAACTATGGCTACACCTTC.

The sample holds a few counts of this clonotype. The gene calls are TRBV7-8 and TRBJ1-2; 9 bases are a match to TRBD1. Germline V gives CDR1 SGHVS, CDR2 FQNEAQ. The CDR3 is 15 residues long. Trimming at V came to 5 bases and at J to 2 bases, leaving 6 bases not matched to a gene. The CDR3 loop reads CASSNRDRVNYGYTF. The CDR3 nucleotides read TGTGCCAGCAGCAACCGGGACAGGGTAAACTATGGCTACACCTTC. The full variable domain, with the rest looked up from reference TRBV7-8 and TRBJ1-2, is GAGVSQSPRYKVAKRGQDVALRCDPISGHVSLFWYQQALGQGPEFLTYFQNEAQLDKSGLPSDRFFAERPEGSVSTLKIQRTQQEDSAVYLCASSNRDRVNYGYTFGSGTRLTVV.

This clonotype was recorded at least ten times. The rearrangement joins TRBV28 to TRBJ2-7; 12 nucleotides align to TRBD2. CDR3 length: 15 amino acids. The ends lost 6 bases at V and 3 bases at J; junction bases unmatched: 6. Germline CDR1 and CDR2: MDHEN and SYDVKM. This CDR3 is CASSPLAGGIYEQYF. For the CDR3, the DNA is TGTGCCAGCAGCCCTCTAGCGGGAGGGATCTACGAGCAGTACTTC.

V gene TRBV7-8 combines with J gene TRBJ2-7, with 8 bases lining up with TRBD1. CDR1 is SGHVS and CDR2 is FQNEAQ in the germline V gene. The CDR3 contains 16 residues. J lost 5 bases, V lost 4 bases, and 13 bases had no gene match. The CDR3 here is CASSYRTGTGAHEQYF. The CDR3 region has the DNA TGTGCCAGCAGCTACCGAACCGGGACAGGCGCCCACGAGCAGTACTTC.

CDR3 sequence: CSARDRRGRSGELFF. The CDR3, as DNA: TGCAGTGCTAGAGATCGGAGAGGGCGTTCCGGGGAGCTGTTTTTT. The rearrangement links TRBV20-1 to TRBJ2-2, with D maybe TRBD2 (5 bases). The V and J ends lost 0 bases and 6 bases respectively, with 14 bases between them. Germline V gives CDR1 DFQATT, CDR2 SNEGSKA (reference sequence). This CDR3 spans 15 amino acids.

The rearrangement links TRBV11-2 to TRBJ2-5; D is unclear. V lost 4 bases and J 7 bases, leaving 10 bases between the germline ends. The germline V gene has CDR1 SGHAT and CDR2 FQNNGV. This CDR3 is built from 12 residues. CDR3 loop: CASSSGYGTQYF. DNA of the CDR3: TGTGCCAGCAGCTCCGGGTACGGGACCCAGTACTTC.

This sequence joins TRBV20-1 and TRBJ1-4, with D possibly matching TRBD1 (6 bases). The CDR3 has 16 residues. Deletions cut 7 bases from V and 0 bases from J, with 18 bases between. Germline CDR1 and CDR2: DFQATT and SNEGSKA (reference sequence). In nucleotides, the CDR3 is TGCAGTGTCCCACGGGGCAGGGGTGCAACTAATGAAAAACTGTTTTTT. Its protein product is CSVPRGRGATNEKLFF.

The chain joins TRBV24-1 to TRBJ2-5, with no clear D. CDR1 KGHDR and CDR2 SFDVKD come from the germline V gene. Trimming removed 4 bases from V and 2 bases from J, with 10 bases in between. The CDR3 consists of 14 residues. CDR3 in DNA: TGTGCCACCAGTGAGGTGGCAGAACAAGAGACCCAGTACTTC. Translation: CATSEVAEQETQYF.

This clonotype was seen at least ten times. V gene TRBV27 combines with J gene TRBJ1-1; D remains unclear. The V gene's germline CDR1 is MNHEY and CDR2 SMNVEV (reference sequence). V was clipped by 5 bases and J by 7 bases, with 8 bases between them. This CDR3 is 11 amino acids long. CDR3 coding DNA: TGTGCCAGCAGTGGACCCTTTGAAGCTTTCTTT. This encodes CASSGPFEAFF.

This clonotype was recorded a few times. The V call is TRBV2, the J call TRBJ1-1; 9 bases map to TRBD1. V gave up 9 bases and J gave up 0 bases; unmatched junction bases: 20. Germline assignment: CDR1 SNHLY and CDR2 FYNNEI. This CDR3 comprises 19 residues. The CDR3 nucleotides are TGTGCCAGTGCCCTCCAGGGGGGTGGGACAGGGCGGGTGAACACTGAAGCTTTCTTT. As protein: CASALQGGGTGRVNTEAFF.

The V call is TRBV6-4, the J call TRBJ2-7; TRBD1 matches 9 bases. The CDR3 totals 15 residues. Germline V gene data show CDR1 as MRHNA and CDR2 as SNTAGT. The V segment lost 6 bases and the J segment 5 bases; nucleotides outside the gene matches: 11. The CDR3 DNA is TGTGCCAGCAGCCAGGGGGACAGGGTAAGGAACGAGCAGTACTTC. Encoded protein: CASSQGDRVRNEQYF.

This clonotype was seen repeatedly, ten times or more. The rearrangement uses TRBV28 and TRBJ1-4; D is possibly TRBD1 (5 bases). In germline, CDR1 is MDHEN, CDR2 SYDVKM. Trimming stripped 8 bases from V and 4 bases from J, with 11 bases between. The CDR3 extends over 13 amino acids. The CDR3 spells CASLAGGNEKLFF. For the CDR3, the DNA is TGTGCCAGCTTAGCTGGGGGTAATGAAAAACTGTTTTTT.

This clonotype was picked up many times. CDR3 in DNA: TGTGCCACCCTCTCCCAGGGGCTCGCCTCCTACGAGCAGTACTTC. This translates into CATLSQGLASYEQYF. This sequence joins TRBV2 and TRBJ2-7, with D perhaps matching TRBD1 (6 bases). The CDR3 is 15 amino acids. CDR1 SNHLY and CDR2 FYNNEI come from the germline V gene. V was pared by 10 bases and J by 0 bases, with 19 bases between.

This clonotype was seen repeatedly, ten times or more. The chain is built from TRBV6-1 and TRBJ2-7; 9 bases match TRBD1. There are 18 residues in the CDR3. Germline loops: CDR1 MNHNS, CDR2 SASEGT. V lost 5 bases, J lost 0 bases, and 14 bases stayed unmatched. The CDR3 coding sequence is TGTGCCAGCAGTCCTAACCGGGACAGGGAGAGAAGCTCCTACGAGCAGTACTTC. Translating gives CASSPNRDRERSSYEQYF.

At least ten counts were recorded for this clonotype. V gene TRBV9 combines with J gene TRBJ2-5; no definite D call. Trimming took 3 bases from V and 3 from J, leaving 9 bases between them. The CDR3 extends over 13 amino acids. CDR1 and CDR2 (germline): SGDLS, YYNGEE. The CDR3 reads CASSALSEETQYF. The CDR3 nucleotides read TGTGCCAGCAGCGCGTTAAGCGAAGAGACCCAGTACTTC.

As concerns this clonotype: Sequence at one end of the junction differs from germline and may be a read error. J is TRBJ2-7 and V is TRBV7-8; D possibly matches TRBD1 or TRBD2 (7 bases each). This CDR3 comprises 15 residues. CDR1 is SGHVS, CDR2 FQNEAQ, per germline. This CDR3 reads CASSLGQGGIYVQYF. CDR3 coding DNA: TGTGCCAGCAGCTTAGGACAGGGAGGGATCTACGTGCAGTACTTC.

This clonotype was seen a few times. With a much larger clone just one base away, this may be a read error. The rearrangement links TRBV15 to TRBJ1-6, with TRBD1 identical over 9 bases. The CDR3 totals 15 residues. Germline CDR1 and CDR2: LNHNV and YYDKDF (reference sequence). J was trimmed by 8 bases and V by 6 bases; bases with no gene match: 8. The CDR3 DNA reads TGTGCCACCAGTATCGGTGGGACAGGGCATTCACCCCTCCACTTT. Residues: CATSIGGTGHSPLHF.

The table lists this clonotype with many counts. V is TRBV28 and J is TRBJ1-2; the D is unclear. V gave up 6 bases and J gave up 4 bases, with 12 bases separating them. Germline CDR1 is MDHEN and CDR2 is SYDVKM. The CDR3 runs 13 residues. CDR3 amino acids: CASSREALYGYTF. CDR3 coding DNA: TGTGCCAGCAGCCGTGAGGCTCTCTATGGCTACACCTTC.

J is TRBJ2-2 and V is TRBV7-9; 8 bases are shared with TRBD2. The germline gives CDR1 SEHNR, CDR2 FQNEAQ (reference sequence). The CDR3 length is 20 residues. Trimming took 2 bases from V and 0 from J; bases not matched to a gene: 14. The CDR3 nucleotides are TGTGCCAGCAGCTTATCTTTTGGAGCGGGAGTCGCGGCGAACACCGGGGAGCTGTTTTTT. Residues: CASSLSFGAGVAANTGELFF.

Concerning this clonotype: A single base separates this from a much larger clone, so it may be a read error. The chain recombines TRBV15 with TRBJ1-1; D not certain. Trimming stripped 5 bases from V and 10 bases from J, with 14 bases between. The CDR3 length is 12 residues. Germline V lookup: CDR1 LNHNV, CDR2 YYDKDF (reference sequence). The CDR3 nucleotides read TGTGCCACCAGCTCCCTAGGCGCTGGAGCTTTCTTT. Residues: CATSSLGAGAFF.

In regard to this clonotype: Given a much more abundant clone one base away, this may be a read error. The V gene is TRBV6-2 or TRBV6-3, the J gene TRBJ1-2, with D tentatively TRBD1 (5 bases). Trimming stripped 5 bases from V and 5 bases from J, with 24 bases between. Germline loops: CDR1 MNHEY, CDR2 SVGEGT. The CDR3 contains 17 residues. The CDR3 region is CASSVTGWEQGSYGYTF. Here the CDR3 DNA reads TGTGCCAGCAGTGTAACCGGGTGGGAGCAGGGAAGTTATGGCTACACCTTC.

The V and J genes are TRBV6-2 or TRBV6-3 and TRBJ2-5, with TRBD2 identical over 7 bases. CDR3 length: 15 residues. The V gene's germline CDR1 is MNHEY and CDR2 SVGEGT. V trimming: 5 bases; J trimming: 2 bases; junction bases outside the gene matches: 8. CDR3 coding DNA: TGTGCCAGCAGTCCGCTAGCGGAGGAACAAGAGACCCAGTACTTC. This translates into CASSPLAEEQETQYF.

This clonotype was seen only a few times. The V and J genes are TRBV7-8 and TRBJ2-7; 8 bases map to TRBD1. V was pared by 1 base and J by 4 bases, with 6 bases of the junction left unmatched. CDR3 size: 15 residues. From germline, CDR1 is SGHVS and CDR2 FQNEAQ. The CDR3 DNA sequence: TGTGCCAGCAGCTTAGGTTCAGGGGGCAATTACGAGCAGTACTTC. Translating gives CASSLGSGGNYEQYF.

The chain has TRBV30 and TRBJ1-1; D is unclear. The germline gives CDR1 GTSNPN, CDR2 SVGIG (reference sequence). CDR3 size: 13 residues. The V end was cut by 5 bases, the J end by 0 bases, with 10 bases between. CDR3 loop: CAWSRELNTEAFF. CDR3 nucleotide sequence: TGTGCCTGGTCTCGGGAATTGAACACTGAAGCTTTCTTT.

At least ten counts were recorded for this clonotype. The CDR3 sequence: CASSGVDGGRTYGYTF. Here the CDR3 DNA reads TGTGCCAGCAGTGGGGTAGACGGGGGGCGCACCTATGGCTACACCTTC. The chain has TRBV28 and TRBJ1-2, with D maybe TRBD1 (6 bases). Germline CDR1 MDHEN, CDR2 SYDVKM. This CDR3 has 16 residues. V shed 5 bases and J shed 4 bases, with 20 bases lying between them.

In regard to this clonotype: Since the CDR3 does not end with the conserved phenylalanine or tryptophan, this likely comes from a read error. J is TRBJ1-1 and V is TRBV11-1, with D tentatively TRBD1 (5 bases). Trimming removed 3 bases from V and 11 bases from J, with 16 bases in between. The CDR3 covers 13 residues. Per germline, CDR1 SGHAT and CDR2 FQDESV (reference sequence). The CDR3 protein is CASSFAGDSRAFL. In DNA form, the CDR3 reads TGTGCCAGCAGCTTCGCGGGGGACTCGCGGGCTTTCCTT.

CDR3 nucleotides: TGTGCCAGCAGCTTACCCGAGGGGGACAGGGTGTACGAGCAGTACTTC. It codes for CASSLPEGDRVYEQYF. This chain joins TRBV7-9 and TRBJ2-7; the match to TRBD1 covers 9 bases. Trimming removed 2 bases from V and 4 bases from J; junction bases left unmatched: 9. The CDR3 has 16 residues. The germline gives CDR1 SEHNR, CDR2 FQNEAQ (reference sequence).

There are a few counts of this clonotype. The CDR3 reads CASSFFARGEWRLQETQYF. CDR3 coding DNA: TGTGCCAGCAGCTTTTTCGCGAGGGGGGAATGGAGGCTCCAAGAGACCCAGTACTTC. This chain joins TRBV5-6 and TRBJ2-5, with D possibly being TRBD1 or TRBD2 (6 bases each). The CDR3 sequence is 19 residues long. Trimming stripped 2 bases from V and 1 base from J, with 24 bases between. Germline V CDR1 and CDR2: SGHDT, YYEEEE.

At least ten counts were recorded for this clonotype. V is TRBV28 and J is TRBJ2-7, with 12 bases aligning to TRBD2. V trimming: 8 bases; J trimming: 5 bases; junction bases outside the gene matches: 7. Germline CDR1 reads MDHEN; CDR2 reads SYDVKM. The CDR3 sequence is 14 residues long. The DNA of the CDR3 is TGTGCCAGCGGCTGGACTAGCGGGACCCACGAGCAGTACTTC. It is translated as CASGWTSGTHEQYF.